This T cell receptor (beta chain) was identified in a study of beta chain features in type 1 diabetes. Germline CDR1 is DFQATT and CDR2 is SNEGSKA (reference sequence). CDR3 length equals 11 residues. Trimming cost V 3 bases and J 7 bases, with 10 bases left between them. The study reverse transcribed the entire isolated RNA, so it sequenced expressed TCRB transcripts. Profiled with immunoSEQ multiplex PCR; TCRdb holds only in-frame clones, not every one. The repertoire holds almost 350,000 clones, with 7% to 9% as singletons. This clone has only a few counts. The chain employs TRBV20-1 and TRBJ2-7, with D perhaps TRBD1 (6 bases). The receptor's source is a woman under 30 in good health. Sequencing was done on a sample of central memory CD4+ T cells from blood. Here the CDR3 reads CSASKGQEQYF. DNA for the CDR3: TGCAGTGCTAGTAAGGGACAAGAGCAGTACTTC.